This T cell receptor (beta chain) was sequenced in a study of CD8 T cells in Susac syndrome. CDR3 length equals 15 residues. It was with random hexamers that about 0.45 to 1 ug RNA was reverse transcribed. TCRdb itself ran the immunoSEQ multiplex PCR reads through MiXCR, one entry per CDR3 protein. The table shows 400,000 or so distinct CDR3 sequences, with approximately 85% occurring only once. Sequenced material: CD8+ T cells from PBMCs. This TCR was recovered from a human donor with multiple sclerosis. The chain links TRBV21-1 to TRBJ1-5; the table's D gene call, TRBD1, was not cross checked with the DNA. TRBV21-1 is assigned pseudogene status. The CDR3 protein is CASKVERQGNQPQHF. The CDR3 DNA reads as TGTGCCAGCAAGGTTGAGAGACAGGGCAATCAGCCCCAGCATTTT.